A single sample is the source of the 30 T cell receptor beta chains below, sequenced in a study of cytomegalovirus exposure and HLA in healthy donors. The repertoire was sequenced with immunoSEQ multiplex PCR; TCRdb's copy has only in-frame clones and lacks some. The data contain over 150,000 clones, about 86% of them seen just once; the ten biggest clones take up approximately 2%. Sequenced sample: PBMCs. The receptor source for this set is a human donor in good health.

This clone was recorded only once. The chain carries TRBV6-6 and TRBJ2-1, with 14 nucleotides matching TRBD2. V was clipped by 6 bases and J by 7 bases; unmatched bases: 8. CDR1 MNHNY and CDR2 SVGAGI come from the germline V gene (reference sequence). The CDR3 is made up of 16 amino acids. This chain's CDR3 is CASSPLGTSGGNEQFF. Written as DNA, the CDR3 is TGTGCCAGCAGCCCTCTCGGGACTAGCGGGGGAAATGAGCAGTTCTTC.

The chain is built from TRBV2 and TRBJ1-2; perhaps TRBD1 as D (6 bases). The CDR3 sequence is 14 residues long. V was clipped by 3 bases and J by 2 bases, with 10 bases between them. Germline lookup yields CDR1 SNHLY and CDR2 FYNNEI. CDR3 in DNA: TGTGCCAGCAGTGATGGGCAGGGGAACTATGGCTACACCTTC. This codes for CASSDGQGNYGYTF.

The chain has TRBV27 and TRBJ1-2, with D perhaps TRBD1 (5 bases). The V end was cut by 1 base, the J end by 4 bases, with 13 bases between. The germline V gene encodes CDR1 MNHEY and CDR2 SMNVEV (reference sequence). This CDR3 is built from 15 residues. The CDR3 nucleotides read TGTGCCAGCAGTTTATTCGTCGGGGGACTCTATGGCTACACCTTC. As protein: CASSLFVGGLYGYTF.

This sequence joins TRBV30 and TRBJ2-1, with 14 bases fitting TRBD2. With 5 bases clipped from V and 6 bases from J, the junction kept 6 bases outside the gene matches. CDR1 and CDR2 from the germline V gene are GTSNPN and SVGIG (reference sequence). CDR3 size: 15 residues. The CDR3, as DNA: TGTGCCTGGGACCCGGGACTAGCGGGAGCCAATGAGCAGTTCTTC. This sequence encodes CAWDPGLAGANEQFF.

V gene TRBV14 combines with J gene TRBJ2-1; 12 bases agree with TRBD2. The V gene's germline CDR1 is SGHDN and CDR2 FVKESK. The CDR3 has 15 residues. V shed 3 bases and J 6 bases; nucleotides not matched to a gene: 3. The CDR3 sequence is CASSHLLAGGNEQFF. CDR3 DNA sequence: TGTGCCAGCAGCCATCTACTAGCGGGAGGCAATGAGCAGTTCTTC.

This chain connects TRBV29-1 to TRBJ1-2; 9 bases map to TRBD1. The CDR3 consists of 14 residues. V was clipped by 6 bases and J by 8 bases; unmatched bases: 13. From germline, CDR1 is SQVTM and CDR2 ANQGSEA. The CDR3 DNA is TGCAGCGTGCGGGGTCTACGGGACAGGGCCGGCTACACCTTC. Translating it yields CSVRGLRDRAGYTF.

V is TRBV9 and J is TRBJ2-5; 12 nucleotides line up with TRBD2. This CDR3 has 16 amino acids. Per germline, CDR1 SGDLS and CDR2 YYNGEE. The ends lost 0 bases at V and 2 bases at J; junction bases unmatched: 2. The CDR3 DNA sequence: TGTGCCAGCAGCGTAGCGACTAGCGGGGGTCAAGAGACCCAGTACTTC. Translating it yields CASSVATSGGQETQYF.

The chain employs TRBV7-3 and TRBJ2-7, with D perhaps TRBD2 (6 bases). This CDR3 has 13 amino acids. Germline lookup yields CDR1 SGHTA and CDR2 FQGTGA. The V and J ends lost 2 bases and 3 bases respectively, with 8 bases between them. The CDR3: CASSLGGYYEQYF. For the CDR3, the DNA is TGTGCCAGCAGCTTAGGGGGGTACTACGAGCAGTACTTC.

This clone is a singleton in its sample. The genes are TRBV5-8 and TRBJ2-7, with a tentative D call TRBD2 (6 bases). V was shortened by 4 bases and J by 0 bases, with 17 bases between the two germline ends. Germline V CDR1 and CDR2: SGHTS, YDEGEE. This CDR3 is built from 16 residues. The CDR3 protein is CASSDTRFGSSYEQYF. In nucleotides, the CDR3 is TGTGCCAGCAGCGACACCCGCTTCGGGAGCTCCTACGAGCAGTACTTC.

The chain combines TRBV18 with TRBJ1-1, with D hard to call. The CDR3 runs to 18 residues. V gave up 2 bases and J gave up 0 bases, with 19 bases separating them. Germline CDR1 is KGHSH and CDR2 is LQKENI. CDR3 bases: TGTGCCAGCTCACCAAGGTTGTGGAGCCAAGCCATGAACACTGAAGCTTTCTTT. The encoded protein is CASSPRLWSQAMNTEAFF.

Here the CDR3 DNA reads TGTGCCAGCAGTCCCCGGGGCAGGGGCGGGGAGACCCAGTACTTC. This encodes CASSPRGRGGETQYF. This chain joins TRBV2 and TRBJ2-5; D possibly corresponds to TRBD1 (6 bases). The CDR3 runs 15 residues. V lost 5 bases and J lost 5, with 18 bases in between. Germline values: CDR1 SNHLY, CDR2 FYNNEI.

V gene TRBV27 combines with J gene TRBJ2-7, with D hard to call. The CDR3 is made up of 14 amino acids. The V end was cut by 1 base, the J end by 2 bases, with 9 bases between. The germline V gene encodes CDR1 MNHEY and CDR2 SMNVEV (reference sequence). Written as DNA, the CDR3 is TGTGCCAGCAGTTTATTGGGCAAGACCTACGAGCAGTACTTC. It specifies CASSLLGKTYEQYF.

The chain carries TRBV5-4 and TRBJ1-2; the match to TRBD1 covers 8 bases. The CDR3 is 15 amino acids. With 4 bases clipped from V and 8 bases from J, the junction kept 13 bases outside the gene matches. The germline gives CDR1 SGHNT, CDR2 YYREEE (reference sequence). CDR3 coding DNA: TGTGCCAGCAGCCACCGATTGGACAGGGAGGGCGGCTACACCTTC. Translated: CASSHRLDREGGYTF.

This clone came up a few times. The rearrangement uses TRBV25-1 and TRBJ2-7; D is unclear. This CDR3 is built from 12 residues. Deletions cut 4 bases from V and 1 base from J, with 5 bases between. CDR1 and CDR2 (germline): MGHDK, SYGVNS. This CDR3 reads CASSGASYEQYF. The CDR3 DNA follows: TGTGCCAGCAGTGGGGCTTCCTACGAGCAGTACTTC.

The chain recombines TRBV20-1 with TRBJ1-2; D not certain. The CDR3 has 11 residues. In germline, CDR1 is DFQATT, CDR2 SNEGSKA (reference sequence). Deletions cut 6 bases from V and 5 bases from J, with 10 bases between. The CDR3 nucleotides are TGCAGTGCGAGTCGCGAATATGGCTACACCTTC. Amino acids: CSASREYGYTF.

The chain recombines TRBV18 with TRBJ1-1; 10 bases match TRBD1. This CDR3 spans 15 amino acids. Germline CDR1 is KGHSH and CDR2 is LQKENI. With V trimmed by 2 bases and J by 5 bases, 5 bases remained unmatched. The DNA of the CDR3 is TGTGCCAGCTCACCATCAGGACAGGGGGGGACTGAAGCTTTCTTT. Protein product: CASSPSGQGGTEAFF. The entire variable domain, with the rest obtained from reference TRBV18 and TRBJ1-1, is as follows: NAGVMQNPRHLVRRRGQEARLRCSPMKGHSHVYWYRQLPEEGLKFMVYLQKENIIDESGMPKERFSAEFPKEGPSILRIQQVVRGDSAAYFCASSPSGQGGTEAFFGQGTRLTVV.

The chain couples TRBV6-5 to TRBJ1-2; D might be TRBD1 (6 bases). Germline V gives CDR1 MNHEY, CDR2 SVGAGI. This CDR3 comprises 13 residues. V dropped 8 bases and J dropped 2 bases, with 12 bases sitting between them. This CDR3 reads CASGRGPNYGYTF. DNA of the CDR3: TGTGCCAGCGGCAGGGGACCGAACTATGGCTACACCTTC.

The CDR3: CASSVGGLPNTGELFF. The CDR3 bases are TGTGCCAGCAGCGTAGGGGGCTTGCCGAACACCGGGGAGCTGTTTTTT. V is TRBV9 and J is TRBJ2-2, with D perhaps matching TRBD1 (5 bases). Trimming cost V 0 bases and J 0 bases, with 9 bases left between them. Germline CDR1 and CDR2: SGDLS and YYNGEE. The CDR3 loop spans 16 amino acids. The complete variable domain, with remaining parts taken from reference TRBV9 and TRBJ2-2, reads DSGVTQTPKHLITATGQRVTLRCSPRSGDLSVYWYQQSLDQGLQFLIQYYNGEERAKGNILERFSAQQFPDLHSELNLSSLELGDSALYFCASSVGGLPNTGELFFGEGSRLTVL.

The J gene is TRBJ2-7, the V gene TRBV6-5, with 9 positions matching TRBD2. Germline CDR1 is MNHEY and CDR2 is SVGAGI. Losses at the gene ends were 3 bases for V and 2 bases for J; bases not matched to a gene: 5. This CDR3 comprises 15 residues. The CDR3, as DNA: TGTGCCAGCAGTTATCAGGCGGGGGGGCCCTACGAGCAGTACTTC. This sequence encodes CASSYQAGGPYEQYF.

The CDR3 sequence is CASSDSPSSGNEQFF. CDR3 in DNA: TGTGCCAGCAGTGATTCCCCCTCTAGCGGTAATGAGCAGTTCTTC. V usage is TRBV6-1 and J usage is TRBJ2-1; 7 bases agree with TRBD2. In germline, CDR1 is MNHNS, CDR2 SASEGT. The CDR3 length is 15 residues. V was pared by 3 bases and J by 7 bases, with 9 bases of the junction left unmatched.

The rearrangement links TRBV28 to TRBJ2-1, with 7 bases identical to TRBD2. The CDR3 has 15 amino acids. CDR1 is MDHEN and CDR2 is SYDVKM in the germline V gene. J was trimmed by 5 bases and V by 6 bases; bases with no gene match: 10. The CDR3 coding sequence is TGTGCCAGCAGCAGCGGGGCTAGCGGTCACAATGAGCAGTTCTTC. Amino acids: CASSSGASGHNEQFF.

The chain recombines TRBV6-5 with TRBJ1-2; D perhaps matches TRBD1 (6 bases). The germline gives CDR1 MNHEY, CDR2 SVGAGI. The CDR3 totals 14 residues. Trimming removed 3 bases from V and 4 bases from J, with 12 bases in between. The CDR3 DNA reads TGTGCCAGCAGTTATAGGCAGGGGATCTATGGCTACACCTTC. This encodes CASSYRQGIYGYTF.

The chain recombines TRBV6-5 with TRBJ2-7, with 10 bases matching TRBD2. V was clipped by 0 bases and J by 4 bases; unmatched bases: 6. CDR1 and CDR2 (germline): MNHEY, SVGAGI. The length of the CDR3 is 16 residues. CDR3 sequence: CASSYSPLAGEYEQYF. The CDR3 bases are TGTGCCAGCAGTTACTCCCCCCTAGCGGGGGAGTACGAGCAGTACTTC.

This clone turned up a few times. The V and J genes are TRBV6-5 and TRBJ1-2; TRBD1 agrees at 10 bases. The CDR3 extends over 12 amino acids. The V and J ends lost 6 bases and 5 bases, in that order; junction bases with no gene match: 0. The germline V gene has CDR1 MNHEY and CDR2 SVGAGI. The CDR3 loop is CASRGQGYGYTF. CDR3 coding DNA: TGTGCCAGCAGGGGACAGGGGTATGGCTACACCTTC.

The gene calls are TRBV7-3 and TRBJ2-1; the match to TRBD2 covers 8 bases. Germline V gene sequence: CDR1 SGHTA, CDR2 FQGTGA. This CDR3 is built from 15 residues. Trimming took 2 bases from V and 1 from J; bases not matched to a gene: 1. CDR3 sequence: CASSLLAGSYNEQFF. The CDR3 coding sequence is TGTGCCAGCAGCTTACTAGCGGGTTCCTACAATGAGCAGTTCTTC.

The CDR3 DNA reads as TGTGCCAGCAGTTACGGACAGCGCTATGGCTACACCTTC. This codes for CASSYGQRYGYTF. The chain links TRBV6-5 to TRBJ1-2; D possibly corresponds to TRBD1 (6 bases). The CDR3 contains 13 residues. V dropped 2 bases and J dropped 4 bases, with 8 bases sitting between them. Germline assignment: CDR1 MNHEY and CDR2 SVGAGI.

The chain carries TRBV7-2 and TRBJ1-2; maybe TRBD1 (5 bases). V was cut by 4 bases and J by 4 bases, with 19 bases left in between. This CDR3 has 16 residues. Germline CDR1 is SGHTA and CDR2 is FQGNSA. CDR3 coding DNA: TGTGCCAGCAGCTCCTTTACCACCGGGACTTCCTATGGCTACACCTTC. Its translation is CASSSFTTGTSYGYTF. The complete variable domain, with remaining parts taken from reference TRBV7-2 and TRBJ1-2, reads GAGVSQSPSNKVTEKGKDVELRCDPISGHTALYWYRQSLGQGLEFLIYFQGNSAPDKSGLPSDRFSAERTGGSVSTLTIQRTQQEDSAVYLCASSSFTTGTSYGYTFGSGTRLTVV.

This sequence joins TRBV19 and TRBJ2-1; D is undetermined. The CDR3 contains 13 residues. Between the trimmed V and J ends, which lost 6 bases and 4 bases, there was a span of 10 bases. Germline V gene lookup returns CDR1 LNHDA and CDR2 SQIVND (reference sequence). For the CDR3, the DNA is TGTGCCAGTAGCGGCCAGACATACAATGAGCAGTTCTTC. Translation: CASSGQTYNEQFF. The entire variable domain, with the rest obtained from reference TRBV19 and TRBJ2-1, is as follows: DGGITQSPKYLFRKEGQNVTLSCEQNLNHDAMYWYRQDPGQGLRLIYYSQIVNDFQKGDIAEGYSVSREKKESFPLTVTSAQKNPTAFYLCASSGQTYNEQFFGPGTRLTVL.

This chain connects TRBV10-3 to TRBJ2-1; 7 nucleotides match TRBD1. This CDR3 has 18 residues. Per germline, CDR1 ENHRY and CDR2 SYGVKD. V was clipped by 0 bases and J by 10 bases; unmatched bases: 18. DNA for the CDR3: TGTGCCATCAGTGAGTCTTGGGTGAACAGGGGAATTAAATACGAGCAGTTCTTC. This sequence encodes CAISESWVNRGIKYEQFF.

The CDR3 reads CASSPSRLNQETQYF. The CDR3 coding sequence is TGTGCCAGCTCACCGTCGAGGCTGAATCAAGAGACCCAGTACTTC. The chain couples TRBV18 to TRBJ2-5, with unresolved D. The CDR3 loop spans 15 amino acids. Germline CDR1 is KGHSH and CDR2 is LQKENI. The germline V and J ends were trimmed by 3 bases and 2 bases, with 13 bases remaining between them.